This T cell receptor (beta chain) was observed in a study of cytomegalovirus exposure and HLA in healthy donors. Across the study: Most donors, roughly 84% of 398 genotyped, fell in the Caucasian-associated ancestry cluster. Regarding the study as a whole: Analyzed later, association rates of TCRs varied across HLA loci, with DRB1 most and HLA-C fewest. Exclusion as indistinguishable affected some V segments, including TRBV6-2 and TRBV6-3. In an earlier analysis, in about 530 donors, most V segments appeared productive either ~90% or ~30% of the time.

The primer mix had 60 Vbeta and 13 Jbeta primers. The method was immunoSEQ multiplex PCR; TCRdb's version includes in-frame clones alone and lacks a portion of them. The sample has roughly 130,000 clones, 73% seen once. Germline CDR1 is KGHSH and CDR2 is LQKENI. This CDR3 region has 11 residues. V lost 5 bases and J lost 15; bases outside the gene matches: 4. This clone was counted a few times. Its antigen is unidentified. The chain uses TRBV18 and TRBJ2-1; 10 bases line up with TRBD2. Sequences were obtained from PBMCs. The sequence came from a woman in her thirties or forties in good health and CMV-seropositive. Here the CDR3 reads CASSSLAGVFF. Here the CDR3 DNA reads TGTGCCAGCTCATCGCTAGCGGGGGTGTTCTTC. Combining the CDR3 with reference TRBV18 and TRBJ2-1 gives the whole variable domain NAGVMQNPRHLVRRRGQEARLRCSPMKGHSHVYWYRQLPEEGLKFMVYLQKENIIDESGMPKERFSAEFPKEGPSILRIQQVVRGDSAAYFCASSSLAGVFFGPGTRLTVL.